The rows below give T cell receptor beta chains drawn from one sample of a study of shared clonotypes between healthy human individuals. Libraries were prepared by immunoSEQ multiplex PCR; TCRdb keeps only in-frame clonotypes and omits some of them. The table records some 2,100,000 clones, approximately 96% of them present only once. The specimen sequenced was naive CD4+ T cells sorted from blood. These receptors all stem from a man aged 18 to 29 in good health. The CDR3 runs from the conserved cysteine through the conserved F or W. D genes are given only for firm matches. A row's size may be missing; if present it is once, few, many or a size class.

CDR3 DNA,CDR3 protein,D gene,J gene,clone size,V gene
TGTGCCAGCAGCCTGAAGACTAGCCCCGATACGCAGTATTTT,CASSLKTSPDTQYF,TRBD2,TRBJ2-3,.,TRBV7-9
TGCGCCAGCAGCTTACGAGGGGGCACTGAAGCTTTCTTT,CASSLRGGTEAFF,.,TRBJ1-1,.,TRBV5-1
TGTGCCAGCAGTCCCCGACTAGCGGGAGGGTACAATGAGCAGTTCTTC,CASSPRLAGGYNEQFF,TRBD2,TRBJ2-1,.,TRBV27
TGTGCCAGCACTCTGACGAATGAGCAGTTCTTC,CASTLTNEQFF,.,TRBJ2-1,.,TRBV28
TGTGCCAGCAGCTCCACAGGGGGTCAGCCCCAGCATTTT,CASSSTGGQPQHF,TRBD1,TRBJ1-5,.,TRBV7-6
TGTGCCAGTAGTGCACAGGGGGGCGTAGGTTACGAGCAGTACTTC,CASSAQGGVGYEQYF,TRBD1,TRBJ2-7,.,TRBV19
TGTGCCAGCAGTTACTCCGGGACCAACTACGAGCAGTACTTC,CASSYSGTNYEQYF,.,TRBJ2-7,.,TRBV6-5
TGTGCCAGCAGCCCAAGCATAGGGACAGGGGAGCTGTTTTTT,CASSPSIGTGELFF,.,TRBJ2-2,.,TRBV11-3
TGCGCCAGCAGCTTTTACGGGAGTAATAGATTCTACGAGCAGTACTTC,CASSFYGSNRFYEQYF,.,TRBJ2-7,.,TRBV5-1
TGTGCCAGCAGTGGGGGAGGAAAAGAAGAGACCCAGTACTTC,CASSGGGKEETQYF,.,TRBJ2-5,.,TRBV6-1
TGCGCCAGCAGCTTGGAAGGGACTGAAGCTTTCTTT,CASSLEGTEAFF,.,TRBJ1-1,few,TRBV5-1
TGCGCCAGCAGCTCACTTGCGGGGGGAGACACTGAAGCTTTCTTT,CASSSLAGGDTEAFF,.,TRBJ1-1,.,TRBV5-1
TGTGCCAGCAGCCTACCTTCTGGAGATCAAGAGACCCAGTACTTC,CASSLPSGDQETQYF,.,TRBJ2-5,.,TRBV5-4
TGCGCCAGCAGTGACCAGCCTACTGACACTGAAGCTTTCTTT,CASSDQPTDTEAFF,.,TRBJ1-1,.,TRBV10-1
TGTGCCAGCAGCCCTACGACAGTCTATGGCTACACCTTC,CASSPTTVYGYTF,.,TRBJ1-2,.,TRBV7-2
TGTGCCACTGGCTCCTACGAGCAGTACTTC,CATGSYEQYF,.,TRBJ2-7,.,TRBV11-2
TGTGCCAGCAGTGGACAGGGACTGGCTGGAAACACCATATATTTT,CASSGQGLAGNTIYF,TRBD1,TRBJ1-3,.,TRBV2
TGCAGTGCTAGTAAGGGTAGTGAAGCTTTCTTT,CSASKGSEAFF,.,TRBJ1-1,.,TRBV20-1
TGCGCCAGCAGCTTGGCCGAGGGGAAAGGCGCAGATACGCAGTATTTT,CASSLAEGKGADTQYF,.,TRBJ2-3,.,TRBV5-1
TGTGCCAGCAGCTTGGGGGTACTAGCGGGGCTCACAGATACGCAGTATTTT,CASSLGVLAGLTDTQYF,TRBD2,TRBJ2-3,.,TRBV5-8
TGTGCCAGCTCACGGACGACAGTCCAAGAGACCCAGTACTTC,CASSRTTVQETQYF,.,TRBJ2-5,.,TRBV18
TGCGCCAGCAGCTTGGCCGGCCCGGGGGGTGAAAAACTGTTTTTT,CASSLAGPGGEKLFF,.,TRBJ1-4,.,TRBV5-1
TGTGCCAGCAGCCCCTCTATAGGACAGGCGCGGGAGCAGTACTTC,CASSPSIGQAREQYF,TRBD1,TRBJ2-7,.,TRBV9
TGTGCCAGTAGGGACTCGTTGAGCAATCAGCCCCAGCATTTT,CASRDSLSNQPQHF,.,TRBJ1-5,.,TRBV19
TGCAGCGTTGAAGGACAGGTTCAGGAGACCCAGTACTTC,CSVEGQVQETQYF,.,TRBJ2-5,.,TRBV29-1